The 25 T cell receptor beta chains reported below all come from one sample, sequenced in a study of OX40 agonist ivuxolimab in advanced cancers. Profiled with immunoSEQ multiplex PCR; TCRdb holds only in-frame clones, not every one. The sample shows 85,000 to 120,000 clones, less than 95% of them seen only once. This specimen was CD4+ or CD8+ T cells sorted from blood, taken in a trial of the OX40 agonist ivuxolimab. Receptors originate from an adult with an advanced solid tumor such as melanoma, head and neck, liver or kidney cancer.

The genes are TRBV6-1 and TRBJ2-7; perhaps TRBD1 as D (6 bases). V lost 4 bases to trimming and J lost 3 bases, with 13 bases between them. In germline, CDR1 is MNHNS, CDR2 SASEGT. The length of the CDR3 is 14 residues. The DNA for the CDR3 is TGTGCCAGCAGTGTAATGGACAGATTCTACGAGCAGTACTTC. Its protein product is CASSVMDRFYEQYF.

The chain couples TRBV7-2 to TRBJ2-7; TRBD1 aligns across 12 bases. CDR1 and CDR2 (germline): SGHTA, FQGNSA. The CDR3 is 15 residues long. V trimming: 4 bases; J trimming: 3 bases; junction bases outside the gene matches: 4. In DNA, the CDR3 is TGTGCCAGCAGCTGGGGGACAGGGGGCTACTACGAGCAGTACTTC. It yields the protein CASSWGTGGYYEQYF.

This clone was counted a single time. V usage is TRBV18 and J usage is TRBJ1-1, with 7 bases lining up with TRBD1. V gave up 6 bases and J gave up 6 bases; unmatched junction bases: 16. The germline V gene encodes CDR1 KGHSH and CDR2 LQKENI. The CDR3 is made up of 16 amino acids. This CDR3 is CASSLRPTGDTAEAFF. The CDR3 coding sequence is TGTGCCAGCTCCCTCCGTCCCACAGGGGATACGGCTGAAGCTTTCTTT.

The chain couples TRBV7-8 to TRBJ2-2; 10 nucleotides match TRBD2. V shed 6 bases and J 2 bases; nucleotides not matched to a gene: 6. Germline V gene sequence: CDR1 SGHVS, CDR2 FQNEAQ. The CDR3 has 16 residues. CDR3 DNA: TGTGCCAGCAGGACCAGCGGGGGGGGAAACACCGGGGAGCTGTTTTTT. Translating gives CASRTSGGGNTGELFF.

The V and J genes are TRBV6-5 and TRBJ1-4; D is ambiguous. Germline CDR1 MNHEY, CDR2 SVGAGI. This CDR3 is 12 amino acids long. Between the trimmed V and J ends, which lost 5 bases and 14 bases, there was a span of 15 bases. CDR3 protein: CASSHLDRRLFF. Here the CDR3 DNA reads TGTGCCAGCAGTCACTTAGATAGAAGGCTGTTTTTT.

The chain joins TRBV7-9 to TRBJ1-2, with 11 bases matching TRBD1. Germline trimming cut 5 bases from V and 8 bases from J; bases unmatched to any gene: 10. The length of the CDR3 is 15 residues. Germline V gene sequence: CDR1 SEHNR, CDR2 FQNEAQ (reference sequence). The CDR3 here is CASSLLDRGQSGYTF. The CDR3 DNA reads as TGTGCCAGCAGCCTTTTGGACAGGGGGCAGAGCGGCTACACCTTC.

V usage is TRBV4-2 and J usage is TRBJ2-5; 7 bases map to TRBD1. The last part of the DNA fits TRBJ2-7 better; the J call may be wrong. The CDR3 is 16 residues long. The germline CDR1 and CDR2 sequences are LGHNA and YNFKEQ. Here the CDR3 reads CASSLEAGTESDEQYF. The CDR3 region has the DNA TGTGCCAGCAGCTTAGAAGCTGGGACAGAATCCGACGAGCAGTACTTC.

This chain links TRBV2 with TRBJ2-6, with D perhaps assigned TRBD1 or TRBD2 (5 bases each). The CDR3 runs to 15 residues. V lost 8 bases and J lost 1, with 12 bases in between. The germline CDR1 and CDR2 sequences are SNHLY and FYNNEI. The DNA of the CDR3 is TGTGCCAGCGAATGGGGGACGTCTGGGGCCAACGTCCTGACTTTC. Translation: CASEWGTSGANVLTF. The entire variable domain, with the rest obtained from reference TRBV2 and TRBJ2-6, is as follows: EPEVTQTPSHQVTQMGQEVILRCVPISNHLYFYWYRQILGQKVEFLVSFYNNEISEKSEIFDDQFSVERPDGSNFTLKIRSTKLEDSAMYFCASEWGTSGANVLTFGAGSRLTVL.

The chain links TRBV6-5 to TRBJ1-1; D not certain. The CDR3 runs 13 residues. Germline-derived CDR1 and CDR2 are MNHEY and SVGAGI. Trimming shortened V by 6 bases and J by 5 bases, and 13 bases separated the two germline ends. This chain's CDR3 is CASSLKMRTEAFF. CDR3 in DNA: TGTGCCAGCAGCCTCAAAATGAGAACTGAAGCTTTCTTT.

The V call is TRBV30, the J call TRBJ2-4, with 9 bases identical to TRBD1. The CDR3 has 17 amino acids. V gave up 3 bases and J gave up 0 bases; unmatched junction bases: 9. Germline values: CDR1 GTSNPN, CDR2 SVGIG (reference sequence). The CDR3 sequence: CAWSVRDRALAKNIQYF. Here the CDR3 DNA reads TGTGCCTGGAGCGTCCGGGACAGGGCGTTAGCCAAAAACATTCAGTACTTC.

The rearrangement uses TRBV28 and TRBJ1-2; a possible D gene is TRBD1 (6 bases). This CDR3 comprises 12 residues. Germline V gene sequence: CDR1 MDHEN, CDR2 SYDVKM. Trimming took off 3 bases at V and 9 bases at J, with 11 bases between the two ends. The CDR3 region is CASSLTGGSYTF. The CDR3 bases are TGTGCCAGCAGTTTGACAGGAGGCAGCTACACCTTC.

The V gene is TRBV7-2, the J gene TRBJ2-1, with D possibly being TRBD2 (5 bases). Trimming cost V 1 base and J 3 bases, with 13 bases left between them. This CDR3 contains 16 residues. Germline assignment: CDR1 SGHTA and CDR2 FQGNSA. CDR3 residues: CASSLGPLLGYNEQFF. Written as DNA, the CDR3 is TGTGCCAGCAGCTTAGGACCGCTACTAGGCTACAATGAGCAGTTCTTC.

The CDR3 sequence is CASSNWRGDVPSYEQYF. The CDR3 nucleotides are TGTGCCAGTAGTAATTGGCGGGGTGATGTGCCCTCCTACGAGCAGTACTTC. The rearrangement uses TRBV19 and TRBJ2-7; tentative D call: TRBD2 (6 bases). The V gene's germline CDR1 is LNHDA and CDR2 SQIVND (reference sequence). The CDR3 length is 17 residues. The ends were cut back, 4 bases at V and 0 bases at J, with 19 bases in the middle.

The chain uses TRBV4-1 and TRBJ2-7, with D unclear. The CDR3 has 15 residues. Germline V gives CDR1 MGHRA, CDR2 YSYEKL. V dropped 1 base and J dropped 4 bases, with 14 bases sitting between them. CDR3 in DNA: TGCGCCAGCAGCCAAGGGACGATCAGGTCTTACGAGCAGTACTTC. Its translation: CASSQGTIRSYEQYF.

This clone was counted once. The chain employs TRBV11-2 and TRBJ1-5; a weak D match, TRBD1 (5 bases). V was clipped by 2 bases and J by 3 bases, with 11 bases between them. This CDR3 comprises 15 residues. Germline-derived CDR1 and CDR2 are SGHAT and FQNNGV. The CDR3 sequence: CASSLTDSLNQPQHF. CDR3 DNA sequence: TGTGCCAGCAGCTTAACTGACAGCCTCAATCAGCCCCAGCATTTT.

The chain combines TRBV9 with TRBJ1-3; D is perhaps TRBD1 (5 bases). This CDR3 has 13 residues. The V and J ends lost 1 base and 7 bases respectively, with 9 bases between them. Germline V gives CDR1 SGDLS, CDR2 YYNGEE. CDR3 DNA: TGTGCCAGCAGCGTATCAGGGAGGAACACCATATATTTT. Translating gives CASSVSGRNTIYF.

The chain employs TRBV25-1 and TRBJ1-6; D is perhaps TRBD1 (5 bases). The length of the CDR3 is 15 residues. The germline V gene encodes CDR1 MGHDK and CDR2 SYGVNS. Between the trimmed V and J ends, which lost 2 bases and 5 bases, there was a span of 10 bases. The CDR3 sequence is CASSERDRDNSPLHF. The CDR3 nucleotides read TGTGCCAGCAGTGAACGGGACCGAGATAATTCACCCCTCCACTTT.

The CDR3 DNA follows: TGTGCCAGCAGTTACAGGGACTCGGGAAACACCATATATTTT. Its translation: CASSYRDSGNTIYF. V gene TRBV6-5 combines with J gene TRBJ1-3; maybe TRBD1 (5 bases). This CDR3 spans 14 amino acids. With 2 bases removed from V and 4 bases from J, the gap between germline ends came to 9 bases. Germline-derived CDR1 and CDR2 are MNHEY and SVGAGI.

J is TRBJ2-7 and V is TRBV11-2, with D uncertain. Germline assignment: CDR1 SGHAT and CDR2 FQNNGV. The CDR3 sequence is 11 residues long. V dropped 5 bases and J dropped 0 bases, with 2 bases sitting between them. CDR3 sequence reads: CASSISYEQYF. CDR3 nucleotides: TGTGCCAGCAGCATCTCCTACGAGCAGTACTTC.

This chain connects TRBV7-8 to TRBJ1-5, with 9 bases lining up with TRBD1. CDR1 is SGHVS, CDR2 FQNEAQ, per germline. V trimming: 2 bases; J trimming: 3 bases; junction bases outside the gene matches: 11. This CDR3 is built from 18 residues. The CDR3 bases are TGTGCCAGCAGCTTAAGGATGAGGGGACAGGGACTCAATCAGCCCCAGCATTTT. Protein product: CASSLRMRGQGLNQPQHF.

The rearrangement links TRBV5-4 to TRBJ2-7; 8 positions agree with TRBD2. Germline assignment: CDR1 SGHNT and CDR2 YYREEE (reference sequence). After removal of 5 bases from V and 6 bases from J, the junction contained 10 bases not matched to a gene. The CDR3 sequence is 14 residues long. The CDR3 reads CASSLGAGGREQYF. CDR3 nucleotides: TGTGCCAGCAGTCTTGGGGCGGGGGGCCGCGAGCAGTACTTC.

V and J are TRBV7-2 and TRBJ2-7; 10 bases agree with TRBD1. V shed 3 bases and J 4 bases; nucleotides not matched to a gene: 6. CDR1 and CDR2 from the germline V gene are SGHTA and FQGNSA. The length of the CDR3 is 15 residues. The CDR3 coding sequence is TGTGCCAGCAGCTTTATTGGGACAGGGGAATACGAGCAGTACTTC. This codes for CASSFIGTGEYEQYF. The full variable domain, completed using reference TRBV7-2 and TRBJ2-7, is GAGVSQSPSNKVTEKGKDVELRCDPISGHTALYWYRQSLGQGLEFLIYFQGNSAPDKSGLPSDRFSAERTGGSVSTLTIQRTQQEDSAVYLCASSFIGTGEYEQYFGPGTRLTVT.

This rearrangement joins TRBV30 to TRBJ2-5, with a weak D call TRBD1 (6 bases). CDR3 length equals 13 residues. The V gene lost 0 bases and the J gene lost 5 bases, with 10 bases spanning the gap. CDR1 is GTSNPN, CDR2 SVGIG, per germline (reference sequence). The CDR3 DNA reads TGTGCCTGGAGTGTTACAGGGTCGGAGACCCAGTACTTC. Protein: CAWSVTGSETQYF.

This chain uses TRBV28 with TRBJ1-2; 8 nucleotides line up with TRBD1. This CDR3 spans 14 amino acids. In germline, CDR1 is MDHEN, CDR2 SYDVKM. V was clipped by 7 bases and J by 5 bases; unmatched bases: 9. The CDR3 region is CASISKDRAYGYTF. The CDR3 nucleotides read TGTGCCAGCATCAGCAAGGACAGGGCTTATGGCTACACCTTC.

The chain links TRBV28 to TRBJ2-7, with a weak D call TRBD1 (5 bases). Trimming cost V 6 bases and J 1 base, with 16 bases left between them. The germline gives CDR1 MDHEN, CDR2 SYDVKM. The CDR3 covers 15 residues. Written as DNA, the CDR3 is TGTGCCAGCAGGGGTCATGTTGGGGCGTCCTACGAGCAGTACTTC. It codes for CASRGHVGASYEQYF.